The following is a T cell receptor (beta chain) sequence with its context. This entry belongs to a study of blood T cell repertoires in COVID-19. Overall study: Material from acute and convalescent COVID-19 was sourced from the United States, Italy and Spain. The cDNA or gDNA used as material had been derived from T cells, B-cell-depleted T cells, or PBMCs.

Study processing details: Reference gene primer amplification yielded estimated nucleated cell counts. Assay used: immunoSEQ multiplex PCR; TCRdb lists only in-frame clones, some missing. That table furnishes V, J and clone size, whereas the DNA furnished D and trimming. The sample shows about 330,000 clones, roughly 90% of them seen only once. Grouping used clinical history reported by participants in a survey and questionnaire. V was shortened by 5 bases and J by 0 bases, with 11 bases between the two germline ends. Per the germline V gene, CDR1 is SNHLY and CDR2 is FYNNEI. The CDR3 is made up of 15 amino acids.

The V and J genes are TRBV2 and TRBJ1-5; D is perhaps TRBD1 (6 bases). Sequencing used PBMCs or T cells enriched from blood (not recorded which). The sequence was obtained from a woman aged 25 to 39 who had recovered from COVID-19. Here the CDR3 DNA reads TGTGCCAGCAGTCCGGGACAAGATAGCAATCAGCCCCAGCATTTT. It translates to CASSPGQDSNQPQHF.